This TCR beta chain was obtained from a study of T cell changes during pregnancy in multiple sclerosis (dated by TCRdb to the late 2010s). About the study as a whole: In women with multiple sclerosis, the researchers looked at how the T cell repertoire shifted as pregnancy progressed.

Reading the germline V gene gives CDR1 SGHAT and CDR2 FQNNGV. For this chain, trimming is 2 bases at the V end and 10 bases at the J end, and the number of junction bases without a gene match is 4. The CDR3 numbers 14 residues from cysteine through phenylalanine. The only DNA kept is the CDR3, 42 bases in frame from the first base. About this clone itself: Its target antigen remains unknown. Per-nucleotide qualities are absent, and no much larger clonotype sits a single base away.

Library preparation was by the immunoSEQ multiplex PCR assay. In TCRdb, the immuneACCESS table is reduced to in-frame sequences with V and J assigned. These tables do not hold every clone; where another copy was compared, an unresolved V gene accounts for under half, and the others remain unexplained. This sample lists about 44,000 clones; 90% were detected once. The leading ten clones occupy 0.7% of the sample. The TCR was taken from a female donor with multiple sclerosis, enrolled in a pregnancy study. Sequences were derived from CD4+ T cells from peripheral blood mononuclear cells, sampled before pregnancy. This receptor chain uses TRBV11-2 and TRBJ2-1; 11 bases in the junction line up with TRBD1. The CDR3 here reads CASSLLGQGGEQFF. At the DNA level, the sequence is TGTGCCAGCAGCTTACTGGGACAGGGGGGGGAGCAGTTCTTC.